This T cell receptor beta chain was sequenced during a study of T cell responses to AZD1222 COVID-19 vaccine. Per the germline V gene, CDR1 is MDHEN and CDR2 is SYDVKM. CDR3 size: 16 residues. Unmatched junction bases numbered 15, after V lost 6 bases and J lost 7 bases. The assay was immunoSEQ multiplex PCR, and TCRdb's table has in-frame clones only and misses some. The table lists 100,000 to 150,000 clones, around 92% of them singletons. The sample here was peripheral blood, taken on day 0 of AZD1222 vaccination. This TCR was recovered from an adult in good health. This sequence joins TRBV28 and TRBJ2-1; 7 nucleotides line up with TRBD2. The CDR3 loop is CASRRSLVKGGNEQFF. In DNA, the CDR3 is TGTGCCAGCAGGAGATCACTAGTCAAGGGAGGGAATGAGCAGTTCTTC.